Listed below are T cell receptor beta chains from one sample, sequenced in a study of radiotherapy plus CTLA-4 blockade in lung cancer. Libraries were prepared by immunoSEQ multiplex PCR; TCRdb keeps only in-frame clonotypes and omits some of them. The sample has roughly 76,000 clones; roughly 74% are singletons. Sequencing used peripheral blood, obtained from a patient treated with radiotherapy plus ipilimumab. The receptor set was obtained from a human donor with non-small cell lung cancer whose response to radiotherapy plus ipilimumab could not be evaluated. Each CDR3 is given without its conserved first and last residue. D genes are given only for firm matches.

CDR3: ASSQGHSSSNQPQH; V: TRBV28; J: TRBJ1-5; D: .
CDR3: ASSLGWPPTEGPYEQY; V: TRBV11-3; J: TRBJ2-7; D: .
CDR3: ASSPNRDLSGYT; V: TRBV18; J: TRBJ1-2; D: .
CDR3: AISEHYEQY; V: TRBV10-3; J: .; D: .
CDR3: ASSLVRTRSYEQY; V: TRBV7-8; J: TRBJ2-7; D: .
CDR3: ASSLVTSTYEQY; V: TRBV7-2; J: TRBJ2-7; D: .
CDR3: ASSAGIYGYT; V: TRBV2; J: TRBJ1-2; D: .
CDR3: ASSLSGGHNEQF; V: TRBV7-3; J: TRBJ2-1; D: TRBD2
CDR3: AWSVSRGGQPQH; V: TRBV30; J: TRBJ1-5; D: .
CDR3: ASMTEDYGYT; V: TRBV28; J: TRBJ1-2; D: .
CDR3: ASSSSRDSPLH; V: TRBV7-3; J: TRBJ1-6; D: .
CDR3: ASSWGRAGNTIY; V: TRBV19; J: TRBJ1-3; D: .
CDR3: ASSEGDWPGTGLNYGYT; V: TRBV2; J: TRBJ1-2; D: TRBD1
CDR3: ASSSQVGETEAF; V: TRBV7-9; J: TRBJ1-1; D: .
CDR3: ASSYPYGGNEQY; V: TRBV7-2; J: TRBJ2-7; D: TRBD2
CDR3: ASSFDRYQETQY; V: TRBV7-9; J: TRBJ2-5; D: .
CDR3: ASSLEVDEQF; V: TRBV5-5; J: TRBJ2-1; D: .
CDR3: ASRAYGGDTEAF; V: TRBV5-8; J: TRBJ1-1; D: .
CDR3: ASSLRSYNSPLH; V: TRBV27; J: TRBJ1-6; D: .
CDR3: ASTRSTGDYGYT; V: TRBV6-5; J: TRBJ1-2; D: TRBD1
CDR3: ASSITRWGVPYEQY; V: TRBV19; J: TRBJ2-7; D: .
CDR3: ASSDRFRGEQF; V: TRBV9; J: TRBJ2-1; D: .
CDR3: ASSYTGQGVEQY; V: TRBV7-2; J: TRBJ2-7; D: TRBD1
CDR3: ASSLLGGGDSYEQY; V: TRBV28; J: TRBJ2-7; D: TRBD2
CDR3: ASSMGQGADTQY; V: TRBV19; J: TRBJ2-3; D: TRBD1
CDR3: ASSHREWTGNTEAF; V: TRBV7-8; J: TRBJ1-1; D: .
CDR3: ASSSRGSGETQY; V: TRBV28; J: TRBJ2-5; D: .
CDR3: ASSLERGWIGNTIY; V: TRBV5-6; J: TRBJ1-3; D: .
CDR3: ARDLGKGAGEKLF; V: TRBV19; J: TRBJ1-4; D: .
CDR3: AWSVGGNSPLH; V: TRBV30; J: TRBJ1-6; D: .
CDR3: ASSEVSGPYEQY; V: TRBV6-4; J: TRBJ2-7; D: .
CDR3: AWSATTGLPYNEQF; V: TRBV30; J: TRBJ2-1; D: TRBD1
CDR3: AAALYRGRSGNTIY; V: TRBV28; J: TRBJ1-3; D: TRBD1
CDR3: ASSWGTGGSNSPLH; V: TRBV5-6; J: TRBJ1-6; D: TRBD1
CDR3: ASSMAGAGETQY; V: TRBV19; J: TRBJ2-5; D: .
CDR3: ASRQTGLNTEAF; V: TRBV19; J: TRBJ1-1; D: .
CDR3: ASSRDRGAEAF; V: TRBV7-7; J: TRBJ1-1; D: TRBD1
CDR3: ASSLEILNTEAF; V: TRBV28; J: TRBJ1-1; D: .
CDR3: ASQGGVSYEQY; V: TRBV5-1; J: TRBJ2-7; D: TRBD2
CDR3: ASSVQVRVNTEAF; V: TRBV5-6; J: TRBJ1-1; D: .
CDR3: ASSLISGGATEQF; V: TRBV11-2; J: TRBJ2-1; D: TRBD2
CDR3: ASSSTVGVQETQY; V: TRBV5-1; J: TRBJ2-5; D: .
CDR3: ASSKDRGAVPLH; V: TRBV21-1; J: TRBJ1-6; D: .
CDR3: ASSSLRGNQPQH; V: TRBV5-8; J: TRBJ1-5; D: .
CDR3: ASSPLGQGNTEAF; V: TRBV25-1; J: TRBJ1-1; D: TRBD1
CDR3: ASSFNGNTEAF; V: TRBV7-8; J: TRBJ1-1; D: .
CDR3: ASSWDGGGYYEQY; V: TRBV7-2; J: TRBJ2-7; D: TRBD2
CDR3: ASSFDREETQY; V: TRBV5-4; J: TRBJ2-5; D: .
CDR3: ASSYNEGTEAF; V: TRBV6-5; J: TRBJ1-1; D: .
CDR3: AWSEGQSLSPLH; V: TRBV30; J: TRBJ1-6; D: TRBD1
CDR3: ASSFEGTSFYNEQF; V: TRBV6-5; J: TRBJ2-1; D: TRBD2
CDR3: ASSPTSPGELF; V: TRBV11-3; J: TRBJ2-2; D: .
CDR3: ASSELGANYGYT; V: TRBV19; J: TRBJ1-2; D: .
CDR3: ASSSWQGAEEQY; V: TRBV5-5; J: TRBJ2-7; D: TRBD1
CDR3: ASSLERPGGKGNIQY; V: TRBV13; J: TRBJ2-4; D: TRBD1
CDR3: AWSLPGWAF; V: TRBV30; J: TRBJ1-1; D: .
CDR3: ASSIASGSTDTQY; V: TRBV19; J: TRBJ2-3; D: TRBD2